The next 17 T cell receptor beta chains were all read from a single sample in a study of tumor-infiltrating lymphocytes in primary liver carcinoma. Starting from roughly 540 ng of total RNA, TCR beta cDNA was produced with a primer in the constant region. Three nested multiplex PCR rounds of slightly modified ARM-PCR generated TCR beta libraries. Both of the initial two PCR rounds ran for 10 cycles and employed TRBV1-TRBV30 forward primers alongside a C-beta reverse primer. TCRdb ran MiXCR on the multiplex PCR reads and lists one entry per CDR3 protein. The sample lists approximately 190,000 distinct CDR3 sequences, over 80% occurring once. From unsorted bulk tissue weighing roughly 18-30 mg, DNA and RNA were co-extracted. The sequenced sample was tumor tissue from primary liver carcinoma. These receptors all stem from a middle-aged man with primary liver carcinoma and hepatitis B virus infection.

The CDR3 loop is CISSLEGYKNIQYF. DNA for the CDR3: TGTATCAGCAGCTTAGAAGGCTACAAAAACATTCAGTACTTC. V gene TRBV11-2 combines with J gene TRBJ2-4; D remains unclear. The germline V gene has CDR1 SGHAT and CDR2 FQNNGV. The CDR3 length is 14 residues. Supplemented by reference TRBV11-2 and TRBJ2-4, the full variable domain reads EAGVAQSPRYKIIEKRQSVAFWCNPISGHATLYWYQQILGQGPKLLIQFQNNGVVDDSQLPKDRFSAERLKGVDSTLKIQPAKLEDSAVYLCISSLEGYKNIQYFGAGTRLSVL.

As to this clonotype: The junction departs from germline at one end; a sequencing error may be responsible. CDR3 amino acids: CASSRSPMGIDEQFF. The CDR3 region has the DNA TGTGCCAGCAGTCGATCCCCCATGGGGATCGATGAGCAATTCTTC. The chain has TRBV6-2 or TRBV6-3 and TRBJ2-1; D ambiguous. CDR1 and CDR2 (germline): MNHEY, SVGEGT. CDR3 length: 15 amino acids.

About this clonotype itself: The junction differs from germline at one of its ends, possibly a read error. This sequence joins TRBV4-1 and TRBJ1-5; D not resolved. This CDR3 has 15 amino acids. Germline CDR1 MGHRA, CDR2 YSYEKL. The CDR3: CASSPIDGSNQLQLF. The CDR3 region has the DNA TGCGCCAGCAGTCCCATAGATGGGAGCAATCAACTCCAGCTTTTT.

With regard to this clonotype: At one of its ends the junction is not consistent with the germline gene, which may arise from a read error. This sequence joins TRBV28 and TRBJ2-4; D is unclear. This CDR3 contains 15 residues. Germline V gives CDR1 MDHEN, CDR2 SYDVKM. The CDR3: CTSNPPGLARDIQYF. The CDR3 region has the DNA TGTACCAGCAACCCTCCCGGATTGGCCAGAGACATTCAGTACTTC.

Notes on this clonotype: The junction differs from germline at one of its ends, possibly a read error. The genes are TRBV5-5 and TRBJ2-1; TRBD2 aligns across 11 bases. This CDR3 contains 16 residues. The germline V gene has CDR1 SGHKS and CDR2 YYEKEE (reference sequence). For the CDR3, the DNA is TGTGACTGCAGCTCCTTAGGGACTAGCGGCGGGAATGAGCACTTCTTC. Its translation: CDCSSLGTSGGNEHFF.

This clonotype has a handful of counts. One end of the junction fails to match germline, which may point to a read error. This chain uses TRBV4-1 with TRBJ2-1; a weak D match, TRBD2 (6 bases). The germline V gene has CDR1 MGHRA and CDR2 YSYEKL. The CDR3 sequence is 14 residues long. The CDR3 coding sequence is TGCGCCAGCAACCAAGCGGGTTCAGTAAGTGAGCAGTTCTTC. Amino acid sequence: CASNQAGSVSEQFF.

The rearrangement uses TRBV6-1 and TRBJ2-3, with 10 bases matching TRBD2. CDR1 is MNHNS and CDR2 is SASEGT in the germline V gene. V lost 11 bases, J lost 0 bases, and 11 bases stayed unmatched. The CDR3 consists of 16 residues. In nucleotides, the CDR3 is TGTGCCGGCCGCCACCGACTAGCGGGCAGCACAGATACGCAGTATTTT. Encoded protein: CAGRHRLAGSTDTQYF.

The chain couples TRBV20-1 to TRBJ2-1, with no clear D. This CDR3 spans 14 amino acids. Per the germline V gene, CDR1 is DFQATT and CDR2 is SNEGSKA (reference sequence). The V and J ends lost 0 bases and 3 bases respectively, with 9 bases between them. The CDR3 DNA sequence: TGCAGTGCTAGAGATCCGCAAATCTACAATGAGCAGTTCTTC. It yields the protein CSARDPQIYNEQFF.

As to this clonotype: This could be a read error, since a much larger clone is one nucleotide away. This chain connects TRBV5-1 to TRBJ2-5; tentative D call: TRBD2 (5 bases). This CDR3 contains 15 residues. Germline V gene lookup returns CDR1 SGHRS and CDR2 YFSETQ. This CDR3 reads CASSPTPSAEETQNF. In nucleotides, the CDR3 is TGCGCCAGCAGCCCAACCCCCTCAGCGGAGGAGACCCAGAACTTC. Together with reference TRBV5-1 and TRBJ2-5, the CDR3 gives the full variable domain: KAGVTQTPRYLIKTRGQQVTLSCSPISGHRSVSWYQQTPGQGLQFLFEYFSETQRNKGNFPGRFSGRQFSNSRSEMNVSTLELGDSALYLCASSPTPSAEETQNFGPGTRLLVL.

Of note for this clonotype: Given a much more abundant clone one base away, this may be a read error. The chain uses TRBV28 and TRBJ2-1; weak D call: TRBD2 (6 bases). The CDR3 length is 15 residues. Trimming shortened V by 2 bases and J by 6 bases, and 14 bases separated the two germline ends. In germline, CDR1 is MDHEN, CDR2 SYDVKM. CDR3 nucleotides: TGTGCCAGCAGTTTAAGCAGGGACTGGAGCAATGAGCAGTTCTTC. Translating gives CASSLSRDWSNEQFF. Using reference TRBV28 and TRBJ2-1 for the parts outside the CDR3, the full variable domain is DVKVTQSSRYLVKRTGEKVFLECVQDMDHENMFWYRQDPGLGLRLIYFSYDVKMKEKGDIPEGYSVSREKKERFSLILESASTNQTSMYLCASSLSRDWSNEQFFGPGTRLTVL.

Concerning this clonotype itself: Compared with germline, one end of the junction differs, possibly owing to a read error. The rearrangement joins TRBV4-2 to TRBJ2-3, with a weak D call TRBD2 (6 bases). The germline V gene has CDR1 LGHNA and CDR2 YNFKEQ. There are 15 residues in the CDR3. CDR3 residues: CASNLVGGGGDTQYF. As DNA, the CDR3 is TGTGCCAGCAACCTTGTGGGGGGAGGAGGAGATACACAGTATTTT.

To note about this clonotype: As the CDR3 is not closed by the conserved phenylalanine or tryptophan, this likely results from a read error. The chain recombines TRBV11-1 with TRBJ2-1; D perhaps matches TRBD2 (5 bases). CDR1 is SGHAT and CDR2 is FQDESV in the germline V gene (reference sequence). The CDR3 is 16 amino acids. The CDR3 coding sequence is TGTGTCAGCAGCTTAGCGCGAGGAGGCTATCGCGATGAGCAGTTCATC. The encoded protein is CVSSLARGGYRDEQFI.

About this clonotype itself: A read error may account for a junction end that differs from germline. The V gene is TRBV29-1, the J gene TRBJ2-5; D might be TRBD1 (5 bases). Germline V CDR1 and CDR2: SQVTM, ANQGSEA. The CDR3 is made up of 15 amino acids. CDR3 DNA sequence: TGCAACGTTGAAGGACACGGGCACTTCCAAGAGGCCCAGTACTTC. This gives the protein CNVEGHGHFQEAQYF.

A word on this clonotype: This CDR3 is missing its conserved last phenylalanine or tryptophan, likely due to a read error. The chain couples TRBV11-2 to TRBJ2-6; 8 bases line up with TRBD1. This CDR3 comprises 21 residues. CDR1 and CDR2 from the germline V gene are SGHAT and FQNNGV. The CDR3 DNA sequence: TGTGCCAGCAGCATGGGGGGAGACAGGGGCATTTCCCTCTCTGGGACCAAGGTCCTGACTTCC. Its translation: CASSMGGDRGISLSGTKVLTS.

To note about this clonotype: An end of the junction does not agree with germline; a read error may underlie this. The chain carries TRBV11-2 and TRBJ2-6, with 7 bases lining up with TRBD1. This CDR3 spans 16 amino acids. Germline V gives CDR1 SGHAT, CDR2 FQNNGV. The DNA for the CDR3 is TGTGTCAGCTGCTTGACAGGGAGAACTGGGGCCAACGTCCTTACTTTC. It codes for CVSCLTGRTGANVLTF. The full variable domain, rest sourced from reference TRBV11-2 and TRBJ2-6, is EAGVAQSPRYKIIEKRQSVAFWCNPISGHATLYWYQQILGQGPKLLIQFQNNGVVDDSQLPKDRFSAERLKGVDSTLKIQPAKLEDSAVYLCVSCLTGRTGANVLTFGAGSRLTVL.

This clonotype appeared a single time. One end of the junction varies from germline; a read error may be responsible. V usage is TRBV4-2 and J usage is TRBJ2-3; possibly TRBD1 for D (5 bases). Near its end, the DNA agrees better with TRBJ1-5, so the J call may be wrong. Germline CDR1 LGHNA, CDR2 YNFKEQ. There are 15 residues in the CDR3. The CDR3 spells CANSPKAGLADTQHF. Here the CDR3 DNA reads TGTGCCAACAGCCCTAAGGCGGGACTCGCAGATACGCAGCATTTT.

The chain has TRBV5-1 and TRBJ1-1; D not certain. CDR1 and CDR2 from the germline V gene are SGHRS and YFSETQ. Trimming removed 2 bases from V and 3 bases from J, with 8 bases in between. The CDR3 spans 13 residues. CDR3 amino acids: CASSLVEDTEAFF. CDR3 sequence (DNA): TGCGCCAGCAGCTTAGTGGAGGACACTGAAGCTTTCTTT.